This T cell receptor beta chain came from a study of neoadjuvant anti-PD-1 for oral cavity cancer. Whole-study context: Most patients had three to four biweekly doses of 3 mg/kg nivolumab before resection. Patients without progression got a fourth dose around day 43.

Time point indicated: after neoadjuvant nivolumab, at surgical resection. These newly diagnosed stage II-IVA oral cavity squamous cell carcinoma patients had no prior systemic or radiation treatment. No culture or expansion preceded analysis of these blood cells. Profiling relied on immunoSEQ multiplex PCR, and the TCRdb table lists in-frame clones only, not all of them. The table lists 9,500 to 10,000 clones, about 60% of them singletons. V was clipped by 7 bases and J by 2 bases, with 18 bases between them. Per the germline V gene, CDR1 is LNHDA and CDR2 is SQIVND (reference sequence). The CDR3 has 16 residues.

The sample was PBMCs, taken after nivolumab (anti-PD-1) treatment. This clonotype was obtained from a person aged 35-80 years with oral cavity squamous cell carcinoma. The chain uses TRBV19 and TRBJ1-3; D is uncertain. The CDR3 spells CASIKDSRRTGNTIYF. CDR3 coding DNA: TGTGCCAGTATTAAGGATTCCAGGCGTACTGGAAACACCATATATTTT.